This record covers a single T cell receptor beta chain. The Seattle patients, enrolled during active infection, were followed longitudinally. The data originate from a study of blood T cell repertoires in COVID-19. Study information: T cells, B-cell-depleted T cells, or PBMCs provided the cDNA or gDNA that served as material.

As originally analysed: Using reference gene primer amplification, nucleated cell counts were estimated. Here immunoSEQ multiplex PCR was the method, and the copy in TCRdb shows in-frame clones only, minus some. V and J calls and clone size follow that table, whereas D and trimming were derived from the DNA. Of around 480,000 clones in the sample, 70% to 90% were seen once. Germline V gene lookup returns CDR1 MNHNY and CDR2 SVGAGI (reference sequence). The J segment lost 4 bases and the V segment lost 2 bases, leaving 5 bases of the junction unmatched. The CDR3 loop spans 15 amino acids. The sample consisted of peripheral blood. The sequence derives from a woman between 45 and 65 years old with COVID-19, enrolled during active disease. The J gene is TRBJ1-3, the V gene TRBV6-6; 7 bases are a match to TRBD1. CDR3 nucleotides: TGTGCCAGCAGTTACCCCGGGACAGCCGGAAACACCATATATTTT. Translated, it gives CASSYPGTAGNTIYF.